This passage covers 25 T cell receptor beta chains from one sample sequenced in a study of blood T cell repertoires in COVID-19. This table comes from immunoSEQ multiplex PCR, and its TCRdb copy is limited to in-frame clones, with some not included. The sample shows approximately 96,000 clones, roughly 90% of them seen only once. The material sequenced was peripheral blood. These receptor sequences come from a human donor with COVID-19, enrolled during active disease. The donor label of this sample is uncertain.

Only one count was recorded for this clone. The rearrangement uses TRBV28 and TRBJ2-7; weak D call: TRBD1 (5 bases). The CDR3 length is 19 residues. Trimming took 4 bases from V and 6 from J, leaving 31 bases between them. Germline V lookup: CDR1 MDHEN, CDR2 SYDVKM. CDR3 in amino acids: CASSSFWSQRGSGQSEQYF. CDR3 in DNA: TGTGCCAGCAGTTCTTTTTGGTCTCAAAGGGGATCAGGTCAGAGCGAGCAGTACTTC.

V is TRBV5-1 and J is TRBJ2-2; 7 bases agree with TRBD1. With V trimmed by 0 bases and J by 4 bases, 3 bases remained unmatched. CDR1 and CDR2 from the germline V gene are SGHRS and YFSETQ. The CDR3 is made up of 15 amino acids. DNA for the CDR3: TGCGCCAGCAGCTTGGCCCCAGGGGGCACCGGGGAGCTGTTTTTT. It yields the protein CASSLAPGGTGELFF.

The rearrangement uses TRBV6-5 and TRBJ1-6, with D hard to call. The V gene's germline CDR1 is MNHEY and CDR2 SVGAGI. Trimming took off 0 bases at V and 7 bases at J, with 10 bases between the two ends. The CDR3 has 15 amino acids. DNA of the CDR3: TGTGCCAGCAGTTACTCGAACAGCCTAAATTCACCCCTCCACTTT. It is translated as CASSYSNSLNSPLHF.

V and J are TRBV6-5 and TRBJ2-5; TRBD1 matches 7 bases. V was clipped by 7 bases and J by 5 bases; unmatched bases: 10. CDR3 size: 14 residues. Germline V gene sequence: CDR1 MNHEY, CDR2 SVGAGI. CDR3 loop: CASIWTGGIETQYF. Here the CDR3 DNA reads TGTGCCAGCATCTGGACAGGTGGTATCGAGACCCAGTACTTC.

The CDR3 coding sequence is TGTGCCAGCAGTGAATTCCCCATCCTTAACAGGGGCGGCTACACCTTC. Translated, it gives CASSEFPILNRGGYTF. This chain connects TRBV6-1 to TRBJ1-2; 7 nucleotides line up with TRBD1. There are 16 residues in the CDR3. Germline CDR1 is MNHNS and CDR2 is SASEGT. Trimming cost V 2 bases and J 8 bases; bases outside gene matches: 14.

In its sample, this clone was seen a few times. This chain joins TRBV10-3 and TRBJ1-3, with 8 bases that match TRBD1. This CDR3 is 17 amino acids long. Germline CDR1 reads ENHRY; CDR2 reads SYGVKD. The junction had 15 bases not matched to a gene; V was cut back by 10 bases and J by 1 base. The CDR3 is CATTPGQGGFSGNTIYF. The CDR3, as DNA: TGTGCCACCACCCCCGGACAGGGCGGCTTTTCTGGAAACACCATATATTTT.

The V call is TRBV7-9, the J call TRBJ1-2, with D possibly TRBD1 on 5 matching bases. Germline loops: CDR1 SEHNR, CDR2 FQNEAQ (reference sequence). Deletions cut 0 bases from V and 1 base from J, with 15 bases between. The CDR3 is 17 amino acids. CDR3 amino acids: CASSLAWTRENNYGYTF. The CDR3 DNA reads as TGTGCCAGCAGCTTAGCATGGACCAGGGAAAATAACTATGGCTACACCTTC.

J is TRBJ2-7 and V is TRBV5-1; 7 bases map to TRBD1. CDR1 SGHRS and CDR2 YFSETQ come from the germline V gene. The V and J ends lost 4 bases and 4 bases, in that order; junction bases with no gene match: 8. CDR3 length: 14 residues. CDR3 DNA: TGCGCCAGCAGCCGGGTGCAGGGGGAGTACGAGCAGTACTTC. Its protein is CASSRVQGEYEQYF.

This chain links TRBV7-2 with TRBJ2-7; D uncertain. The V gene's germline CDR1 is SGHTA and CDR2 FQGNSA. V gave up 2 bases and J gave up 4 bases, with 15 bases separating them. This CDR3 region has 15 residues. The DNA of the CDR3 is TGTGCCAGCAGCTTATGGTCGCGTCCCGGGTACGAGCAGTACTTC. It encodes CASSLWSRPGYEQYF.

This clone was picked up one time. The rearrangement joins TRBV7-8 to TRBJ2-1; TRBD2 might be the D (6 bases). V was clipped by 10 bases and J by 4 bases, with 20 bases between them. The CDR3 has 15 amino acids. Germline-derived CDR1 and CDR2 are SGHVS and FQNEAQ. CDR3 loop: CATKIRDSTYNEQFF. In nucleotides, the CDR3 is TGTGCCACCAAGATCCGGGACTCAACTTACAATGAGCAGTTCTTC.

The chain is built from TRBV6-5 and TRBJ2-2; the D gene is possibly TRBD1 (5 bases). Germline values: CDR1 MNHEY, CDR2 SVGAGI. V was shortened by 5 bases and J by 4 bases, with 11 bases between the two germline ends. The CDR3 covers 14 residues. The CDR3: CASSQHRLTGELFF. The DNA of the CDR3 is TGTGCCAGCAGTCAACACAGGCTCACCGGGGAGCTGTTTTTT.

The rearrangement joins TRBV5-6 to TRBJ1-2; D not certain. V was pared by 1 base and J by 4 bases, with 14 bases between. From germline, CDR1 is SGHDT and CDR2 YYEEEE. The CDR3 runs 15 residues. CDR3 in DNA: TGTGCCAGCAGCTTGCCGGCAGGTAACGGCTATGGCTACACCTTC. It is translated as CASSLPAGNGYGYTF.

The chain links TRBV9 to TRBJ1-2, with TRBD1 matching 9 bases. V gave up 4 bases and J gave up 8 bases; unmatched junction bases: 9. The CDR3 runs 14 residues. Germline CDR1 reads SGDLS; CDR2 reads YYNGEE. The CDR3 reads CASSPGDRGGGYTF. The CDR3 DNA follows: TGTGCCAGCAGCCCTGGCGACAGGGGGGGCGGCTACACCTTC.

The chain is built from TRBV5-8 and TRBJ1-2; D gene uncertain. The CDR3 loop spans 11 amino acids. Germline loops: CDR1 SGHTS, CDR2 YDEGEE. Trimming pared 4 bases from V and 6 bases from J, leaving 7 bases between. The CDR3, as DNA: TGTGCCAGCAGCCCCGGGGATGGCTACACCTTC. Protein: CASSPGDGYTF.

The V gene is TRBV5-1, the J gene TRBJ2-1; D perhaps matches TRBD1 (5 bases). V dropped 2 bases and J dropped 3 bases, with 12 bases sitting between them. In germline, CDR1 is SGHRS, CDR2 YFSETQ. CDR3 length: 15 amino acids. The CDR3 DNA sequence: TGCGCCAGCAGCTTTAGCCAGGGAAACTACAATGAGCAGTTCTTC. This sequence encodes CASSFSQGNYNEQFF.

The chain couples TRBV11-2 to TRBJ2-1; the match to TRBD2 covers 9 bases. From germline, CDR1 is SGHAT and CDR2 FQNNGV. V was pared by 1 base and J by 6 bases, with 4 bases of the junction left unmatched. The CDR3 covers 15 residues. CDR3 sequence (DNA): TGTGCCAGCAGCTTAGGAGCGGGAGGAGGCAATGAGCAGTTCTTC. Residues: CASSLGAGGGNEQFF.

The CDR3 region has the DNA TGTGCCAGCAGCTTCATGGAGGGAGGAGGTCAGCCCCAGCATTTT. As protein: CASSFMEGGGQPQHF. The J gene is TRBJ1-5, the V gene TRBV6-5; no clear D. The V and J ends lost 6 bases and 6 bases respectively, with 18 bases between them. CDR1 MNHEY and CDR2 SVGAGI come from the germline V gene. This CDR3 comprises 15 residues.

The J gene is TRBJ2-2, the V gene TRBV11-2; D uncertain. Germline V CDR1 and CDR2: SGHAT, FQNNGV. With 4 bases removed from V and 7 bases from J, the gap between germline ends came to 7 bases. CDR3 length equals 12 residues. The CDR3 protein is CASSSLSGELFF. The CDR3 DNA sequence: TGTGCCAGCAGCTCCCTAAGCGGGGAGCTGTTTTTT. The variable domain in full, completed from reference TRBV11-2 and TRBJ2-2, reads EAGVAQSPRYKIIEKRQSVAFWCNPISGHATLYWYQQILGQGPKLLIQFQNNGVVDDSQLPKDRFSAERLKGVDSTLKIQPAKLEDSAVYLCASSSLSGELFFGEGSRLTVL.

This clone was counted between two and nine times. This chain uses TRBV12-3 or TRBV12-4 with TRBJ2-7; D uncertain. The CDR3 consists of 12 residues. The V and J ends lost 4 bases and 0 bases respectively, with 4 bases between them. The DNA for the CDR3 is TGTGCCAGCAGTTCTCCCTCCTACGAGCAGTACTTC. Translated, it gives CASSSPSYEQYF.

The rearrangement uses TRBV9 and TRBJ1-2, with D tentatively TRBD1 (5 bases). The CDR3 loop spans 15 amino acids. Trimming pared 6 bases from V and 8 bases from J, leaving 23 bases between. The germline V gene has CDR1 SGDLS and CDR2 YYNGEE. CDR3 nucleotides: TGTGCCAGCACCCGAGAGGAGGGGCCAATCTACGGCTACACCTTC. It is translated as CASTREEGPIYGYTF.

The chain links TRBV5-6 to TRBJ2-7, with 7 bases identical to TRBD1. V shed 4 bases, J shed 2 bases, and the junction held 9 bases outside the gene matches. Germline V gene data show CDR1 as SGHDT and CDR2 as YYEEEE. The CDR3 is 15 residues long. The CDR3 nucleotides read TGTGCCAGCAGCACCTCGACAGGGAGTCCCTACGAGCAGTACTTC. Residues: CASSTSTGSPYEQYF.

The chain links TRBV6-5 to TRBJ2-3; the match to TRBD2 covers 10 bases. Germline assignment: CDR1 MNHEY and CDR2 SVGAGI. Trimming cost V 6 bases and J 6 bases; bases outside gene matches: 6. The CDR3 is 14 amino acids. This chain's CDR3 is CASSPGLAVDTQYF. CDR3 coding DNA: TGTGCCAGCAGCCCCGGACTAGCGGTGGATACGCAGTATTTT.

The genes are TRBV7-9 and TRBJ2-7; D uncertain. CDR1 and CDR2 from the germline V gene are SEHNR and FQNEAQ (reference sequence). V was trimmed by 5 bases and J by 1 base, leaving 9 bases between them. CDR3 length equals 13 residues. For the CDR3, the DNA is TGTGCCAGCAGCGTTACAGTTTCCTACGAGCAGTACTTC. This encodes CASSVTVSYEQYF.

This chain uses TRBV27 with TRBJ1-4, with D hard to call. V was pared by 5 bases and J by 0 bases, with 10 bases between. Germline V CDR1 and CDR2: MNHEY, SMNVEV (reference sequence). The CDR3 is 15 amino acids. CDR3 sequence (DNA): TGTGCCAGCAGTCCGAGGAATCCAACTAATGAAAAACTGTTTTTT. This codes for CASSPRNPTNEKLFF.

This chain connects TRBV25-1 to TRBJ2-1; TRBD1 aligns across 9 bases. The CDR3 covers 14 residues. Germline CDR1 MGHDK, CDR2 SYGVNS. Trimming at V came to 5 bases and at J to 6 bases, leaving 5 bases not matched to a gene. CDR3 in amino acids: CASSTPGQGNEQFF. The DNA for the CDR3 is TGTGCCAGCAGTACACCGGGACAGGGCAATGAGCAGTTCTTC.